The 8 T cell receptor beta chains presented below share a single source sample, sequenced in a study of preoperative IRX-2 immunotherapy in early breast cancer. Treatment described: preoperative locoregional IRX-2 cytokine immunotherapy. Method: immunoSEQ multiplex PCR; TCRdb's copy keeps in-frame clones and lacks some. The repertoire holds over 25,000 clones, with roughly four fifths as singletons. Specimen: lymph node tissue, collected after IRX-2 immunotherapy. These receptors all come from a human donor with breast cancer.

This chain links TRBV29-1 with TRBJ2-6, with D perhaps TRBD1 (5 bases). The germline CDR1 and CDR2 sequences are SQVTM and ANQGSEA. V lost 6 bases and J lost 4, with 13 bases in between. The CDR3 has 14 residues. This chain's CDR3 is CSVNQGTGANVLTF. In nucleotides, the CDR3 is TGCAGCGTCAACCAGGGTACCGGGGCCAACGTCCTGACTTTC.

The V gene is TRBV6-8, the J gene TRBJ2-1; tentatively, D is TRBD1 (5 bases). V shed 5 bases and J shed 5 bases, with 10 bases lying between them. Germline V lookup: CDR1 MNHGY, CDR2 SAAAGT. The CDR3 is 13 residues long. CDR3 nucleotides: TGTGCCAGCAGTATCCTACAGGACAATGAGCAGTTCTTC. It yields the protein CASSILQDNEQFF.

This chain connects TRBV11-3 to TRBJ1-4; D is perhaps TRBD1 (6 bases). This CDR3 is built from 15 residues. Trimming left V 0 bases short and J 5 bases short, with 10 bases between. Germline V CDR1 and CDR2: SGHNT, YENEEA. CDR3: CASSLEGQRNEKLFF. Written as DNA, the CDR3 is TGTGCCAGCAGCTTAGAAGGACAGAGAAATGAAAAACTGTTTTTT.

The chain has TRBV19 and TRBJ1-2; D unclear. V dropped 6 bases and J dropped 2 bases, with 13 bases sitting between them. CDR1 is LNHDA and CDR2 is SQIVND in the germline V gene (reference sequence). The CDR3 spans 14 residues. The CDR3, as DNA: TGTGCCAGTAGCCCCAACGGAGGGAACTATGGCTACACCTTC. Protein product: CASSPNGGNYGYTF. Full variable domain (missing parts from reference TRBV19 and TRBJ1-2): DGGITQSPKYLFRKEGQNVTLSCEQNLNHDAMYWYRQDPGQGLRLIYYSQIVNDFQKGDIAEGYSVSREKKESFPLTVTSAQKNPTAFYLCASSPNGGNYGYTFGSGTRLTVV.

The genes are TRBV5-1 and TRBJ1-6, with 9 positions matching TRBD1. The V gene's germline CDR1 is SGHRS and CDR2 YFSETQ. V lost 4 bases, J lost 10 bases, and 15 bases stayed unmatched. The CDR3 length is 17 residues. CDR3 sequence: CASSQEFTGGLLSPLHF. CDR3 bases: TGCGCCAGCAGCCAAGAATTTACAGGGGGCCTCCTCTCACCCCTCCACTTT.

J is TRBJ2-2 and V is TRBV6-8; D may be TRBD2 (5 bases). The ends were cut back, 5 bases at V and 3 bases at J, with 10 bases in the middle. The CDR3 is made up of 14 amino acids. Germline CDR1 is MNHGY and CDR2 is SAAAGT. The CDR3 nucleotides read TGTGCCAGCAGTGATTTCGGGGACACCGGGGAGCTGTTTTTT. Its protein is CASSDFGDTGELFF.

This clone showed up just a few times. This chain uses TRBV6-8 with TRBJ1-2, with D unresolved. CDR1 and CDR2 from the germline V gene are MNHGY and SAAAGT. The CDR3 totals 13 residues. Trimming pared 4 bases from V and 5 bases from J, leaving 11 bases between. The CDR3 sequence: CASSSGPPYGYTF. CDR3 DNA sequence: TGTGCCAGCAGTTCAGGACCGCCTTATGGCTACACCTTC.

The chain links TRBV10-3 to TRBJ1-1, with TRBD1 matching 8 bases. CDR1 and CDR2 from the germline V gene are ENHRY and SYGVKD. The CDR3 has 16 amino acids. V gave up 6 bases and J gave up 1 base; unmatched junction bases: 10. CDR3 sequence (DNA): TGTGCCATCAGAGAAGCGACCGGGACAGGGAACACTGAAGCTTTCTTT. It encodes CAIREATGTGNTEAFF.